This T cell receptor beta chain was retrieved from a study of T cell responses to AZD1222 COVID-19 vaccine. Overall study results and limits: Vaccination with two AZD1222 doses was followed by a rise in Spike-specific TCR breadth and depth. Baseline testing showed seropositivity in only 6 or 7 AZD1222 recipients. A reported finding is that nearly half of spike-specific TCRs target unmutated variant regions. Mostly white British, mostly female donors; authors suggested clonal diversity may be underestimated.

Concerning this clone itself: Its specificity is unknown.

Only in-frame clones appear in the TCRdb table, and some are missing; sequencing was by immunoSEQ multiplex PCR. The sample holds around 160,000 clones; approximately 78% are singletons and the top ten take over 4%. Material: peripheral blood, obtained on day 0 of MenACWY control vaccination. The TCR comes from an adult in good health.

The CDR3 DNA is TGTGCCACTCAGACAGGTCGGAATTATTCACCCCTCCACTTT. It encodes CATQTGRNYSPLHF. The chain carries TRBV7-2 and TRBJ1-6; a possible D gene is TRBD1 (6 bases). This CDR3 is 14 amino acids long. The V end lost 10 bases, the J end lost 8 bases, and 18 bases lay between the germline ends. CDR1 and CDR2 (germline): SGHTA, FQGNSA.